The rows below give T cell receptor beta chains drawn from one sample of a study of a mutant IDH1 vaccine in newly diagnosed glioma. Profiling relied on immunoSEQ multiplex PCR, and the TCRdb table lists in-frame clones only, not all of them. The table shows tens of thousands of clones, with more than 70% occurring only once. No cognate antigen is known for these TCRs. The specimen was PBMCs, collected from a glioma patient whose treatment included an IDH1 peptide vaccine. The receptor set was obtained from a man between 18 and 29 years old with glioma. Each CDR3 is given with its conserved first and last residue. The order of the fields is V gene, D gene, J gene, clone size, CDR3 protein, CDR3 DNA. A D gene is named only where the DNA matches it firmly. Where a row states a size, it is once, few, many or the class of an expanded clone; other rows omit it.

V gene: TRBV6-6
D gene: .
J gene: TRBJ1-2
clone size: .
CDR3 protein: CASSYRDGGYTF
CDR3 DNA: TGTGCCAGCAGTTACCGGGATGGCGGCTACACCTTC

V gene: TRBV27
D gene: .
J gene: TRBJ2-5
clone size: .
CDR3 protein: CASSSVARGETQYF
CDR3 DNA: TGTGCCAGCAGTTCGGTGGCACGGGGGGAGACCCAGTACTTC

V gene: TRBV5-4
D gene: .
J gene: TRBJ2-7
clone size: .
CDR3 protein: CASSQEGLTPYEQYF
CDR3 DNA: TGTGCCAGCAGCCAGGAGGGCCTAACCCCCTACGAGCAGTACTTC

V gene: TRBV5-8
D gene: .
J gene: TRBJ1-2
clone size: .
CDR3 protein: CASSLRTDYGYTF
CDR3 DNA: TGTGCCAGCAGCTTGCGGACAGACTATGGCTACACCTTC

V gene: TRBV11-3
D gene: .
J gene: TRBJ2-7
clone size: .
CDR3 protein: CASSLGLSGEQYF
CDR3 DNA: TGTGCCAGCAGCTTAGGTCTCTCGGGCGAGCAGTACTTC

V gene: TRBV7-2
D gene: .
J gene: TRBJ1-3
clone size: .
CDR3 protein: CASSPGTSSSGNTIYF
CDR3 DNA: TGTGCCAGCAGCCCAGGGACAAGCAGCTCTGGAAACACCATATATTTT

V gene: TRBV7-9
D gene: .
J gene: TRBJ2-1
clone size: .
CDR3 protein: CASSLVHGSNEQFF
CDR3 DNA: TGTGCCAGCAGCTTAGTGCACGGATCCAATGAGCAGTTCTTC

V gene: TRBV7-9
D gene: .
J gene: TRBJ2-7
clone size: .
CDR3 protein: CASSPAFHEQYF
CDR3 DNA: TGTGCCAGCAGCCCAGCTTTTCACGAGCAGTACTTC

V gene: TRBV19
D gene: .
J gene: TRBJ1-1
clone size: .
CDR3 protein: CASRPRGNTEAFF
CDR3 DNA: TGTGCCAGTAGACCGAGGGGGAACACTGAAGCTTTCTTT

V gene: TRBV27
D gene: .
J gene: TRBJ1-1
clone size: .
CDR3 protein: CASSLVRGATPNTEAFF
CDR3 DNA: TGTGCCAGCAGTTTAGTTCGAGGGGCTACCCCGAACACTGAAGCTTTCTTT

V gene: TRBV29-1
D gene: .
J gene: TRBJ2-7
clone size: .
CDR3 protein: CSVGPGRVSYEQYF
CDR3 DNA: TGCAGCGTTGGACCGGGGCGGGTCTCCTACGAGCAGTACTTC

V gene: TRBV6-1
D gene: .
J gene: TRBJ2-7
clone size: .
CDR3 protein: CASYRSEGYEQYF
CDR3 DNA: TGTGCCAGCTACAGGAGTGAAGGTTACGAGCAGTACTTC

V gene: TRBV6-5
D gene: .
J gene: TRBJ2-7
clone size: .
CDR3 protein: CASSYLWDGAYEQYF
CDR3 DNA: TGTGCCAGCAGTTACTTGTGGGATGGTGCCTACGAGCAGTACTTC

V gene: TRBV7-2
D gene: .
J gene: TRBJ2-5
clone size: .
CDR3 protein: CASSLRIVGVETQYF
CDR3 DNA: TGTGCCAGCAGCTTAAGAATAGTGGGCGTGGAGACCCAGTACTTC

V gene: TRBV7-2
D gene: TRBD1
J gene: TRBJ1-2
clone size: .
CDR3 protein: CASSLTGGSGYGYTF
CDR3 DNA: TGTGCCAGCAGCCTCACAGGGGGGAGCGGCTATGGCTACACCTTC

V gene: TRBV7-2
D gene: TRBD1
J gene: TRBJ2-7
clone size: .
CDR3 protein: CASSPQTGVNYEQYF
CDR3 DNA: TGTGCCAGCAGCCCCCAGACAGGGGTTAACTACGAGCAGTACTTC

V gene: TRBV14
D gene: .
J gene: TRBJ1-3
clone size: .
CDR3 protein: CASSQVFRETYSGNTIYF
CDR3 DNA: TGTGCCAGCAGCCAAGTTTTCAGGGAAACCTACTCTGGAAACACCATATATTTT

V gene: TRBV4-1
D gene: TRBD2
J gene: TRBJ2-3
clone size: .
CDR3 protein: CASSHLGLAGGVVSTDTQYF
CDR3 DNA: TGCGCCAGCAGCCATCTCGGACTAGCGGGGGGGGTAGTCAGCACAGATACGCAGTATTTT

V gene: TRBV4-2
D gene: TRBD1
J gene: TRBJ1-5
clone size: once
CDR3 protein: CASSQELTGGLRNQPQHF
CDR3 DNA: TGTGCCAGCAGCCAAGAGTTAACAGGGGGCCTTCGCAATCAGCCCCAGCATTTT

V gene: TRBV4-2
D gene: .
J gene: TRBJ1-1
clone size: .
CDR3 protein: CASSQVLNTEAFF
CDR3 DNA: TGTGCCAGCAGCCAGGTTCTAAACACTGAAGCTTTCTTT

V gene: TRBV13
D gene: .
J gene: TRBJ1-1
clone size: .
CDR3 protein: CASSTGFVTEAFF
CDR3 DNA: TGTGCCAGCAGCACAGGGTTTGTTACTGAAGCTTTCTTT

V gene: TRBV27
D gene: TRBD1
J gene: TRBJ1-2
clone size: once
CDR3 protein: CASSLVSGTGVYGYTF
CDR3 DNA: TGTGCCAGCAGTTTAGTGAGCGGGACAGGGGTCTATGGCTACACCTTC

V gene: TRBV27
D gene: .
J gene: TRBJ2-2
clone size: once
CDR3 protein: CASSFNTGELFF
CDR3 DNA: TGTGCCAGCAGTTTCAACACCGGGGAGCTGTTTTTT

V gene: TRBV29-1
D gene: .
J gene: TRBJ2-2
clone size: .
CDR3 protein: CSVQGQGNTGELFF
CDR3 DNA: TGCAGCGTTCAGGGGCAGGGAAACACCGGGGAGCTGTTTTTT

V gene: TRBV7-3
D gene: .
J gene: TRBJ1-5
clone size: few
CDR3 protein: CASSLGGDNQPQHF
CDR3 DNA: TGTGCCAGCAGCTTGGGGGGCGACAATCAGCCCCAGCATTTT

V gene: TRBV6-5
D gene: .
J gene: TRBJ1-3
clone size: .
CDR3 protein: CASSYTTGDTIYF
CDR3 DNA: TGTGCCAGCAGTTACACGACCGGGGACACCATATATTTT